These T cell receptor beta chains were read from a single sample in a study of response to subunit inactivated influenza vaccine. TCRdb itself ran the RT-PCR reads through MiXCR, one entry per CDR3 protein. The sample lists roughly 670,000 distinct CDR3 sequences, less than 15% occurring once. The specimen was PBMCs from blood, collected around 15 days before vaccination. These receptors came from a man between 50 and 59 years old who received an inactivated influenza vaccine. Each CDR3 is given with its conserved first and last residue. A D gene is named only where the DNA matches it firmly. Rows may omit the clone size; those that give it use once, few, many or a size class.

TRBJ2-2	TRBV7-3	.	.	TGTGCCAGCAGCTTAACTTGGGGGAACACCGGGGAGCTGTTTTTT	CASSLTWGNTGELFF
TRBJ2-4	TRBV30	.	.	TGTGCCTGGAGCACAGGGTTGGCCAAAAACATTCAGTACTTC	CAWSTGLAKNIQYF
TRBJ2-2	TRBV5-6	.	.	TGTGCCAGCAGTTCCCCTCCTAGCGCGGACGGGGAGCTGTTTTTT	CASSSPPSADGELFF
TRBJ1-1	TRBV12-3/TRBV12-4	.	few	TGTGCCAGCACTTTATATGGGGGCGAAATGAACACTGAAGCTTTCTTT	CASTLYGGEMNTEAFF
TRBJ1-1	TRBV5-1	.	.	TGCGCCAGCAGCAGATTAGCGAAAATGAACACTGAAGCTTTCTTT	CASSRLAKMNTEAFF
TRBJ2-1	TRBV29-1	.	few	TGCAGCGTGAAGTGGCAGGGTGAGCAGTTCTTC	CSVKWQGEQFF
TRBJ1-4	TRBV12-3/TRBV12-4	.	many	TGTGCCAGCAGCCGGGGGTTCAATGAAAAACTGTTTTTT	CASSRGFNEKLFF
TRBJ2-3	TRBV20-1	TRBD1	.	TGCAGTGCTAAACCAGGGGGCCCAAGCACAGATACGCAGTATTTT	CSAKPGGPSTDTQYF
TRBJ1-3	TRBV10-3	.	few	TGTGCCATCAGTGAACACGACAGGGGAAACACCATATATTTT	CAISEHDRGNTIYF
TRBJ2-7	TRBV9	.	few	TGTGCCAGCAGCGTAGCAGCAGAAGGGCCCTACGAGCAGTACTTC	CASSVAAEGPYEQYF